This T cell receptor (beta chain) appears in the sequencing data of a study of CD8+ T cells in alopecia areata. The authors extracted RNA and reverse transcribed it into cDNA as the sequencing template. Sequencing used immunoSEQ multiplex PCR; TCRdb keeps in-frame clones, though not all of them. The sample includes 270,000 or so clones, about three fifths of them seen just once. The CDR3 consists of 12 residues. V dropped 4 bases and J dropped 3 bases, with 10 bases sitting between them. Germline V gene sequence: CDR1 GTSNPN, CDR2 SVGIG (reference sequence). Indicated treatment: oral pan-JAK inhibitor, 5-10 mg twice daily.

The chain employs TRBV30 and TRBJ2-7, with D possibly being TRBD1 (6 bases). This sequence originates from a human donor with alopecia areata. The source was CD4+ T cells sorted from blood, collected at week 24, from a patient treated with tofacitinib. The CDR3 sequence: CAWTQGYYEQYF. CDR3 DNA sequence: TGTGCCTGGACGCAGGGGTACTACGAGCAGTACTTC.